This paragraph covers one T cell receptor beta chain sequence. Its antigen is not yet known. Per-nucleotide qualities are absent, and no much larger clonotype sits a single base away. This entry comes from a study of blood T cell repertoires in COVID-19 (dated by TCRdb to 2018 to 2020). Some background on the complete study: Samples from collaborators originated in the United States, Italy and Spain and spanned both the acute and convalescent phases of COVID-19. The prospective study material was composed of cDNA or gDNA derived from T cells, B-cell-depleted T cells, or PBMCs. Deeply sampled blood TCRbeta repertoires from subjects exposed to, actively infected with, or recovered from COVID-19 were included in the dataset. The repertoires were made available in a free public database intended to serve as a resource for research on the immune response to SARS-CoV-2. The samples were drawn from two sources: the first 160 participants of the ongoing ImmuneRACE study, and 1,000 to 1,500 subjects contributed by 6 global collaborators. The sample metadata nearly always contained a de-identified subject ID, COVID-19 status, age in years and sex. HLA class I and class II types, where available, came from metadata supplied by the sample provider rather than from assay-based typing.

The cysteine opens and the phenylalanine closes a CDR3 of 16 amino acids. Here the CDR3 DNA is all that survives: 48 bases in frame from base 1. CDR1 and CDR2 are drawn from the germline V gene: MNHEY, SVGAGI. For this chain, trimming is 0 bases at the V end and 2 bases at the J end, and the number of junction bases without a gene match is 7. Paper-wide results and their limitations: Clinical and demographic metadata were provided uncurated, with the amount varying by source and participant.

The immunoSEQ Assay, a bias-controlled multiplex PCR, was used to amplify TCRbeta CDR3 regions from genomic DNA. The authors' analysis ran thus. Within the assay, amplification of reference gene primers was used to estimate how many nucleated cells each sample contained. To quantify the absolute abundance of each unique TCRbeta CDR3 rearrangement, sequence reads were collapsed and filtered. For each sample, productive Simpson clonality was calculated as the square root of Simpson's diversity index over productive rearrangements. TCRdb retrieved this table from immuneACCESS and kept in-frame rearrangements only. Not all clones are present; in checked studies, unresolved V genes account for under half, and no reason is known for the remainder. The V and J calls and clone size are taken from that table; D and trimming were inferred from the DNA. In all, the sample holds 300,000 to 450,000 clones, and more than 75% of those were seen once. About 1.1% of the sample lies in the top ten.

Participants in the prospective study were aged roughly 18 to 100 years, lived in some 24 United States geographic areas, and enrolled through a virtual design. In the prospective study, participants were assigned to cohorts based on the clinical history participants reported in a screening survey and a study questionnaire. Recovered participants in ImmuneRACE Cohort 3 were defined as having two consecutive negative NP/OP PCR tests, clearance from a healthcare professional, or resolution of symptoms. In the prospective study, whole blood, serum and a nasopharyngeal or oropharyngeal swab were collected from each participant by mobile phlebotomists. Prospective study participants could optionally give additional blood draws and questionnaires over a roughly 2-month period. Before DNA extraction, blood samples from the prospective study were shipped at room temperature or frozen.

Sequencing was performed on PBMCs or T cells enriched from blood (not recorded which). The clonotype was recovered from a woman between 18 and 30 years old who had recovered from COVID-19. The chain couples TRBV6-5 to TRBJ2-7; TRBD1 lines up with 7 middle nucleotides. The CDR3 region has the sequence CASSYSGQPSTYEQYF. The DNA sequence reads TGTGCCAGCAGTTACTCGGGACAGCCCTCGACCTACGAGCAGTACTTC.